Shown below are 4 T cell receptor beta chains from a single sample sequenced in a study of tumor-infiltrating lymphocytes in primary liver carcinoma. With around 500 ng total RNA as template and a constant-region primer, TCR beta cDNA was made. The TCR beta library was amplified through three nested multiplex PCR rounds in a modified ARM-PCR procedure. TRBV1-TRBV30 forward primers paired with a C-beta reverse primer drove the first two PCR rounds, roughly 10 cycles each. TCRdb redid the calling of the multiplex PCR reads with MiXCR, one entry per CDR3 protein. Of fewer than 400,000 distinct CDR3 sequences listed, roughly 60% are singletons. Blood RNA came from unsorted whole blood; germline DNA was also extracted. Specimen: peripheral blood. These receptors were taken from a woman aged 30 to 39 with primary liver carcinoma and hepatitis B virus infection.

Points on this clonotype: One junction end disagrees with the germline gene, perhaps due to a read error. CDR3 in amino acids: CASTLILDGSYNEQFF. CDR3 in DNA: TGTGCCAGCACCTTAATCTTGGACGGGAGCTACAATGAGCAGTTCTTC. V usage is TRBV11-2 and J usage is TRBJ2-1, with D perhaps TRBD2 (6 bases). CDR3 length: 16 amino acids. Germline values: CDR1 SGHAT, CDR2 FQNNGV.

V usage is TRBV28 and J usage is TRBJ2-1; 8 nucleotides agree with TRBD1. CDR1 is MDHEN, CDR2 SYDVKM, per germline. The CDR3 is 13 amino acids. The trim removed 2 bases at V and 8 bases at J, leaving 2 bases unmatched. Written as DNA, the CDR3 is TGTGCCAGCAGTTTACAGGGGGCAGATGAGCAGTTCTTC. It encodes CASSLQGADEQFF.

CDR3 sequence reads: CATQAGVTGELFF. The CDR3 region has the DNA TGTGCCACCCAGGCAGGAGTCACCGGGGAGCTGTTTTTT. V usage is TRBV24-1 and J usage is TRBJ2-2; no clear D gene. Germline CDR1 reads KGHDR; CDR2 reads SFDVKD. CDR3 length: 13 amino acids. Trimming removed 9 bases at V and 4 bases at J, with 11 bases between.

Note on this clonotype: One end of the junction is discordant with germline, which a read error may explain. The V call is TRBV13, the J call TRBJ2-7; D uncertain. CDR3 length equals 13 residues. The V gene's germline CDR1 is PRHDT and CDR2 FYEKMQ (reference sequence). The CDR3 sequence is CASTSKSHYERYF. CDR3 coding DNA: TGTGCCAGCACTTCTAAGTCCCACTACGAGCGGTACTTC. Complete variable domain (other parts from reference TRBV13 and TRBJ2-7): AAGVIQSPRHLIKEKRETATLKCYPIPRHDTVYWYQQGPGQDPQFLISFYEKMQSDKGSIPDRFSAQQFSDYHSELNMSSLELGDSALYFCASTSKSHYERYFGPGTRLTVT.